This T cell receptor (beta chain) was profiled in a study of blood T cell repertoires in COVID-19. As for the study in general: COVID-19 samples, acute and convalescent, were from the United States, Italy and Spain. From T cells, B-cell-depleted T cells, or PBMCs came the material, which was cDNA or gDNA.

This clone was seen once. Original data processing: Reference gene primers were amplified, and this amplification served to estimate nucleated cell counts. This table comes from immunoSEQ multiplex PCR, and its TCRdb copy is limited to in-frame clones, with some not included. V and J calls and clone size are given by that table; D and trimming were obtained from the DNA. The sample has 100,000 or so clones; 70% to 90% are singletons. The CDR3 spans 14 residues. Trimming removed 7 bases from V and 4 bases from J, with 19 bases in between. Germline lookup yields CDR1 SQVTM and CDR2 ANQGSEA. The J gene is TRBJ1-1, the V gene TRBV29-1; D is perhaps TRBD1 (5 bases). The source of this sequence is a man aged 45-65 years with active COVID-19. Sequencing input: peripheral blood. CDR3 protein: CSASVTWGGTEAFF. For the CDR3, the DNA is TGCAGCGCCTCGGTGACCTGGGGGGGCACTGAAGCTTTCTTT.